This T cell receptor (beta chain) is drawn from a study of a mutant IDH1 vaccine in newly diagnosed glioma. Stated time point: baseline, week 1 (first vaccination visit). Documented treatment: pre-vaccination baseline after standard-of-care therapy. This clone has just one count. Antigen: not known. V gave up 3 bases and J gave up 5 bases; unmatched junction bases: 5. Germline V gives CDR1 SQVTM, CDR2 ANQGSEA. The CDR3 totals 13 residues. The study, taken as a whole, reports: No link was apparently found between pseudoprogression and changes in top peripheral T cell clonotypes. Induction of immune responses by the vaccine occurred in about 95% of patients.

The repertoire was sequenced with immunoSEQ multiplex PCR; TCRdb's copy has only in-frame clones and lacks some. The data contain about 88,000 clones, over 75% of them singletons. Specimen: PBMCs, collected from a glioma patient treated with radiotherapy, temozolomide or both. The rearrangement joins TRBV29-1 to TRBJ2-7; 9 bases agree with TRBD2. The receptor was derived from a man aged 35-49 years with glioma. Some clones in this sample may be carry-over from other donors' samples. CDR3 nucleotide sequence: TGCAGCGTTGATGGCGGGGGGGCCAACGAGCAGTACTTC. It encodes CSVDGGGANEQYF.